This T cell receptor (beta chain) was documented in a study of control samples from healthy donors and cancer patients. The repertoire was sequenced with immunoSEQ multiplex PCR; TCRdb's copy has only in-frame clones and lacks some. The sample yields around 140,000 clones, approximately 92% seen once. CDR3 length equals 16 residues. Trimming cost V 4 bases and J 2 bases; bases outside gene matches: 7. The germline gives CDR1 LGHNA, CDR2 YNFKEQ. The V and J genes are TRBV4-2 and TRBJ2-7, with TRBD1 identical over 11 bases. The clonotype comes from a woman in her fifties or sixties in good health. The sequenced material came from blood. The CDR3 reads CASSPGDRGIAYEQYF. CDR3 DNA: TGTGCCAGCAGCCCAGGGGACAGGGGGATTGCCTACGAGCAGTACTTC.